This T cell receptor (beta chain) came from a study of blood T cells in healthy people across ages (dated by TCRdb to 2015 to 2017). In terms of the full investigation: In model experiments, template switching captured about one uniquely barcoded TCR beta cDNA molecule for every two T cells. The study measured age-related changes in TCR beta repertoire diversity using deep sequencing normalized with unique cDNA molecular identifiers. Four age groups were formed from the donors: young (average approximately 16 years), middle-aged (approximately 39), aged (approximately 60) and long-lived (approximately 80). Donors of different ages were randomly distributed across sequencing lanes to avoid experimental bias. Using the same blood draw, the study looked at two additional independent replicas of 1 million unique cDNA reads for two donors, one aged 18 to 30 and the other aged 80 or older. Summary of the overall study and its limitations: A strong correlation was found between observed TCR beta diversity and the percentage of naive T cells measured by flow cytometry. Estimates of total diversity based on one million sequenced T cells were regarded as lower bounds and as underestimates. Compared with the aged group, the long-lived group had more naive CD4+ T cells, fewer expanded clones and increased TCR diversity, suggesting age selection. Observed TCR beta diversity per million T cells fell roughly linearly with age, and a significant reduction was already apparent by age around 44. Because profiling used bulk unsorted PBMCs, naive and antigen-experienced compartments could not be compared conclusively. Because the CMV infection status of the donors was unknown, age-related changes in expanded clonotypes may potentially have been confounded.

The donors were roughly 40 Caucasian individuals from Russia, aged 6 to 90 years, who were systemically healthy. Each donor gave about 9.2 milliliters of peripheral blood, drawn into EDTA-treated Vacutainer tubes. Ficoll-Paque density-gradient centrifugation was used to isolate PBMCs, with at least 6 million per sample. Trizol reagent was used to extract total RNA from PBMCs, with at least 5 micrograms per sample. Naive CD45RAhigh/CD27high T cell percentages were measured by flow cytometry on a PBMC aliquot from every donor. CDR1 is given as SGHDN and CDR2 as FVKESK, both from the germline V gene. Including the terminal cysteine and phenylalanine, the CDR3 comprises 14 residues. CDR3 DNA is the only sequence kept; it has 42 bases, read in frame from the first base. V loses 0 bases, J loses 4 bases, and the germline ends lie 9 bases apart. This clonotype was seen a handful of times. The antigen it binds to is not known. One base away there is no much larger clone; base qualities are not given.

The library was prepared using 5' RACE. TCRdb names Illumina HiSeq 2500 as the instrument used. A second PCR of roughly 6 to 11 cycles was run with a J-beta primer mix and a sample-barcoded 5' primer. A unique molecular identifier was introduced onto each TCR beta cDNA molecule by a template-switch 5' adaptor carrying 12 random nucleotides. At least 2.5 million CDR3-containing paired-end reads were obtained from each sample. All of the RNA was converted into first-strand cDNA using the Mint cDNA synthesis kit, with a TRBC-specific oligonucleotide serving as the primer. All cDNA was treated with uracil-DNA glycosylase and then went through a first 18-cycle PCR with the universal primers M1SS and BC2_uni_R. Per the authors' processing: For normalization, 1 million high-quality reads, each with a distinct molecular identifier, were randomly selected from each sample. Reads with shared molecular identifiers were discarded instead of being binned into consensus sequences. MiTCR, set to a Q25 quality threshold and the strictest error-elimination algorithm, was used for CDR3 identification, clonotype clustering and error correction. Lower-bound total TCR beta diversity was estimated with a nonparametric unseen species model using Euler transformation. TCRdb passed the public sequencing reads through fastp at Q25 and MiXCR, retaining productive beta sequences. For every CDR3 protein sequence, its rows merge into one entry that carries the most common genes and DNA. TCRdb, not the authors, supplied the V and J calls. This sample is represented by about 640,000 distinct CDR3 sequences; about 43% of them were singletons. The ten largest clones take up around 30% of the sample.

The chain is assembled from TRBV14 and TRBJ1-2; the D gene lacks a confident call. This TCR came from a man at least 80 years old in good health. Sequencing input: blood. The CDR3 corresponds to CASSQDNFRYGYTF. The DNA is TGTGCCAGCAGCCAAGATAATTTTCGCTATGGCTACACCTTC.